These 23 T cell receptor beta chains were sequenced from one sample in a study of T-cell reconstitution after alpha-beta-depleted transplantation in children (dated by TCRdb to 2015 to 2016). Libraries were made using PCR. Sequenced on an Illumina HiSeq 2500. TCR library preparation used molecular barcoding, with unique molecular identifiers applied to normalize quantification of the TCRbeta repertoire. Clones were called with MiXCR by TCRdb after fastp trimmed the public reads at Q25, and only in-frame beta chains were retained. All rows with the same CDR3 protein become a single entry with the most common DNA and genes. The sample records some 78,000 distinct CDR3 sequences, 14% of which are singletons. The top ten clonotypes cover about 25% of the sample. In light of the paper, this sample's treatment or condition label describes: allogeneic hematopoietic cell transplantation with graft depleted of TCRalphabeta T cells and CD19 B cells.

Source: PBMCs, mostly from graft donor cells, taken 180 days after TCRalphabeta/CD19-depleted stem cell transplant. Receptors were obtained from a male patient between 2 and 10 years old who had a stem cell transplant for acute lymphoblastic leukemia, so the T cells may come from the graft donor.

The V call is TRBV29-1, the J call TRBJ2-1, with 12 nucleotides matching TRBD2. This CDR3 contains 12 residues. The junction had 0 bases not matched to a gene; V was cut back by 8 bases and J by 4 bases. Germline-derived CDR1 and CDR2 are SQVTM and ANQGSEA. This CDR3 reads CSLAGGYNEQFF. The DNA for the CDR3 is TGCAGCCTAGCGGGAGGGTACAATGAGCAGTTCTTC.

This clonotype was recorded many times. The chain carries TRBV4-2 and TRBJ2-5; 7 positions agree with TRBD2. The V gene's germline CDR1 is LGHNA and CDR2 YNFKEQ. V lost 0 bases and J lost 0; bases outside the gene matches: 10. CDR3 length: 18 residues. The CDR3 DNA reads TGTGCCAGCAGCCAAGATCTGACTAGCCTTACCGACCAAGAGACCCAGTACTTC. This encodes CASSQDLTSLTDQETQYF.

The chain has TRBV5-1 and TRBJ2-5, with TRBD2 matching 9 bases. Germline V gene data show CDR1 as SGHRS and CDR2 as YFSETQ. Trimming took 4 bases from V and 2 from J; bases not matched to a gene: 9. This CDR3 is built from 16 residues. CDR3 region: CASSIIFTSGQETQYF. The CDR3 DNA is TGCGCCAGCAGCATCATCTTTACTAGCGGGCAAGAGACCCAGTACTTC.

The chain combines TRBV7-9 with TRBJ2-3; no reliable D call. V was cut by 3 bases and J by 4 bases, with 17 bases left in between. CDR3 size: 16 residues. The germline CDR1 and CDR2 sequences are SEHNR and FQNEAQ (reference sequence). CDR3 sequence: CASSFSLAALADTQYF. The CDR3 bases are TGTGCCAGCAGCTTTTCCCTGGCAGCGTTGGCAGATACGCAGTATTTT.

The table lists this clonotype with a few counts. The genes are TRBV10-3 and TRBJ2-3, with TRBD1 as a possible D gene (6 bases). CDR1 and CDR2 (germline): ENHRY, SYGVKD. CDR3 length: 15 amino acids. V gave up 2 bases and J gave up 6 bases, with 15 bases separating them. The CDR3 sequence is CAISERRQVQDTQYF. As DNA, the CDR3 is TGTGCCATCAGTGAGAGACGACAGGTTCAGGATACGCAGTATTTT.

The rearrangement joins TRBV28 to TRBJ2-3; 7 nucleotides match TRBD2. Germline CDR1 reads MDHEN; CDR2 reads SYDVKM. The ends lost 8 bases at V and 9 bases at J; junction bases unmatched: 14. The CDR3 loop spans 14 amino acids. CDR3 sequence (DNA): TGTGCCAGCTCCACTCTTGGGGCTAGCGGAACGCAGTATTTT. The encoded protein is CASSTLGASGTQYF.

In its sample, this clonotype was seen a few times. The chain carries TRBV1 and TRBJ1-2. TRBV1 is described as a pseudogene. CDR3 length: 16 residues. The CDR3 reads CTSSQDEGSAFYGYTF. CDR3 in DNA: TGCACCAGCAGCCAAGATGAGGGCAGCGCCTTCTATGGCTACACCTTC.

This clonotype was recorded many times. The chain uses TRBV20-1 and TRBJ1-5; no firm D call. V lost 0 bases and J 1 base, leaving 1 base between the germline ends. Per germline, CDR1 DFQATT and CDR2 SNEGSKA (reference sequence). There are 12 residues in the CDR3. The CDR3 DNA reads TGCAGTGCTAGAGACAGCAATCAGCCCCAGCATTTT. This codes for CSARDSNQPQHF.

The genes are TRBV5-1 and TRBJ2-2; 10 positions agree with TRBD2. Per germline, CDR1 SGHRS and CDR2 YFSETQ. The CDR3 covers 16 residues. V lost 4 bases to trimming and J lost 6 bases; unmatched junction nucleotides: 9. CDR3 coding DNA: TGCGCCAGCAGCCATGGTCTAGCGGGAGTCCCCGGGGAGCTGTTTTTT. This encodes CASSHGLAGVPGELFF.

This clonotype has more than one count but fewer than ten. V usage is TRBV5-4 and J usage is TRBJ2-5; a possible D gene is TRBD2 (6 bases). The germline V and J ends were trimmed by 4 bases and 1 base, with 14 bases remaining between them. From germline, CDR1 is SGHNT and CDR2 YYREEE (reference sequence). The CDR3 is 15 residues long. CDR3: CASSPGAGIQETQYF. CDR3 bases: TGTGCCAGCAGCCCGGGAGCGGGCATCCAAGAGACCCAGTACTTC.

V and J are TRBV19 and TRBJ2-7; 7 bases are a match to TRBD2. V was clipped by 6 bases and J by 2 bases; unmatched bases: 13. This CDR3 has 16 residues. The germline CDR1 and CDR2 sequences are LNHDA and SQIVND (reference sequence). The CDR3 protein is CASSPKRAGDPYEQYF. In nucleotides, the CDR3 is TGTGCCAGTAGCCCGAAGCGCGCGGGAGACCCCTACGAGCAGTACTTC.

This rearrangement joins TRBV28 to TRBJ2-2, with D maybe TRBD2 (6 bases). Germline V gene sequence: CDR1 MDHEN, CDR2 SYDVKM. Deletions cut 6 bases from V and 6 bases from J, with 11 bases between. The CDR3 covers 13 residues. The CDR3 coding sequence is TGTGCCAGCAGATTGGGAGGTCCCGGGGAGCTGTTTTTT. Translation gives CASRLGGPGELFF.

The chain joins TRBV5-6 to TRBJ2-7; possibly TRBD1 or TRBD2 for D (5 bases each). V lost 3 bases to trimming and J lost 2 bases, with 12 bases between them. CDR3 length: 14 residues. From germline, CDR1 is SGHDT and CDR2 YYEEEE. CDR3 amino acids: CASSWIRGPYEQYF. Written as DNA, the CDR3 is TGTGCCAGCAGCTGGATTCGGGGACCCTACGAGCAGTACTTC.

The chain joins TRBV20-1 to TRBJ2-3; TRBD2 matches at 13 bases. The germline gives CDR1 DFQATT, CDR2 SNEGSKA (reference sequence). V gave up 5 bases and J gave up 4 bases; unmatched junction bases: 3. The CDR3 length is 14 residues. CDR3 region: CSAFTSGGADTQYF. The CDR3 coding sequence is TGCAGTGCTTTTACTAGCGGGGGGGCAGATACGCAGTATTTT.

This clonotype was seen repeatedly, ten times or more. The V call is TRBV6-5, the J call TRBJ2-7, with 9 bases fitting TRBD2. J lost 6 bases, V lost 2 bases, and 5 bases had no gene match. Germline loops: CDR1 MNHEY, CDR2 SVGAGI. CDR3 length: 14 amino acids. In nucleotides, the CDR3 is TGTGCCAGCAGTTACGGAGCGGGAGGCGCCGAGCAGTACTTC. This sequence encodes CASSYGAGGAEQYF.

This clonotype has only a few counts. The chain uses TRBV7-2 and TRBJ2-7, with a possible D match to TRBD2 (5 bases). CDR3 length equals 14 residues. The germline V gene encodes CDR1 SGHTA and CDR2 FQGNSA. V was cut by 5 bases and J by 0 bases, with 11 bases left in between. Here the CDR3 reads CASSPRGGSYEQYF. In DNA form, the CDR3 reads TGTGCCAGCAGCCCTAGAGGAGGCTCCTACGAGCAGTACTTC.

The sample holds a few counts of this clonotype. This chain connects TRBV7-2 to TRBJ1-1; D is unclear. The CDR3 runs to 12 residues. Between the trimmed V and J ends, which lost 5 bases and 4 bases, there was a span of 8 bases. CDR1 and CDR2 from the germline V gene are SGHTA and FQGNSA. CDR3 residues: CASSATGTEAFF. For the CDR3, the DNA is TGTGCCAGCAGCGCCACGGGCACTGAAGCTTTCTTT.

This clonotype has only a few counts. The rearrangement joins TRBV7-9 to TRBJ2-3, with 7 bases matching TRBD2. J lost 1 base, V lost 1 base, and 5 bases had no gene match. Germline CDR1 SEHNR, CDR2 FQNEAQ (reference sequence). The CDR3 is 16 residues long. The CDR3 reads CASSLGSGKGTDTQYF. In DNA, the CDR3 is TGTGCCAGCAGCTTAGGAAGCGGGAAAGGCACAGATACGCAGTATTTT.

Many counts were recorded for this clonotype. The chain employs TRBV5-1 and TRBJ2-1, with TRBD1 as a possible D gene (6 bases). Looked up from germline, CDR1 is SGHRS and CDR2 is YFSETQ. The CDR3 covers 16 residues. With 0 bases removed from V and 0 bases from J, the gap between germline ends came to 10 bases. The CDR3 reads CASSLDRGSSYNEQFF. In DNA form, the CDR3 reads TGCGCCAGCAGCTTGGATAGGGGGAGCTCCTACAATGAGCAGTTCTTC.

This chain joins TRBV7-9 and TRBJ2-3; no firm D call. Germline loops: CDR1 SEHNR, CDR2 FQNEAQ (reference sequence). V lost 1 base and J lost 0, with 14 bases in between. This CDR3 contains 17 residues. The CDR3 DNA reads TGTGCCAGCAGCTTAGACCTATGGGGTAGGAGCACAGATACGCAGTATTTT. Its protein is CASSLDLWGRSTDTQYF.

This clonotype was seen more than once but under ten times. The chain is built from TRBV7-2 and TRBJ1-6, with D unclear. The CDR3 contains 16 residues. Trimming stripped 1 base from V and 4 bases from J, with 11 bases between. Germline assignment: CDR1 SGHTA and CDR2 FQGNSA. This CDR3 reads CASSLGASPYNSPLHF. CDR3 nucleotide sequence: TGTGCCAGCAGCTTAGGGGCCTCCCCATATAATTCACCCCTCCACTTT.

The CDR3 loop is CASSPAERGLYEQYF. The CDR3 DNA sequence: TGTGCCAGCAGCCCGGCTGAGCGGGGTCTTTACGAGCAGTACTTC. This rearrangement joins TRBV4-2 to TRBJ2-7; TRBD2 matches 7 bases. V gave up 4 bases and J gave up 4 bases; unmatched junction bases: 10. Per germline, CDR1 LGHNA and CDR2 YNFKEQ. The CDR3 is made up of 15 amino acids.

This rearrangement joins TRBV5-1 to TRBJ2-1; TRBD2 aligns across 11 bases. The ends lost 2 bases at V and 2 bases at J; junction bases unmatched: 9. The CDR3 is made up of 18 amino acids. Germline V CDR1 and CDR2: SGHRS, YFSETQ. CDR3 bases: TGCGCCAGCAGCTTTAACCCCCTGGGACTAGCGGCCTACAATGAGCAGTTCTTC. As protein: CASSFNPLGLAAYNEQFF.